The rows below give T cell receptor beta chains drawn from one sample of a study of Graves' ophthalmopathy and Graves' hyperthyroidism. MiXCR, applied by TCRdb to the multiplex PCR reads, yields one record per CDR3 protein. Of 600,000 to 700,000 distinct CDR3 sequences listed, over 40% are singletons. Sample: peripheral blood. Receptors were obtained from an adult man with Graves' ophthalmopathy. CDR3s include the opening cysteine and the closing phenylalanine or tryptophan. Fields, in order: clone size, V gene, D gene, J gene, CDR3 DNA, CDR3 protein. A D gene is named only where the DNA matches it firmly. Clone size is given for some rows only: seen once, a few or many times, or a class if the clone is expanded.

clone size: many; V gene: TRBV7-9; D gene: NA; J gene: TRBJ2-5; CDR3 DNA: TGTGCCAGCAGCTCCCGACTAGAAGAGACCCAGTACTTC; CDR3 protein: CASSSRLEETQYF
clone size: NA; V gene: TRBV5-6; D gene: TRBD2; J gene: TRBJ2-2; CDR3 DNA: TGTGCCAGCAGCACCCTAGCGGGAGCCACCGGGGAGCTGTTTTTT; CDR3 protein: CASSTLAGATGELFF
clone size: many; V gene: TRBV15; D gene: TRBD2; J gene: TRBJ2-7; CDR3 DNA: TGTGCCACCAGCAGATCTGGGGGGGAAAACTACGAGCAGTACTTC; CDR3 protein: CATSRSGGENYEQYF
clone size: many; V gene: TRBV20-1; D gene: NA; J gene: TRBJ1-6; CDR3 DNA: TGCAGTGCTAGTTCGCAGGGAGATTCACCCCTCCACTTT; CDR3 protein: CSASSQGDSPLHF
clone size: few; V gene: TRBV3-1; D gene: NA; J gene: TRBJ2-7; CDR3 DNA: TGTGCCAGCAGCCAAGGGCAGAGCTCCTACGAGCAGTACTTC; CDR3 protein: CASSQGQSSYEQYF
clone size: NA; V gene: TRBV12-3/TRBV12-4; D gene: NA; J gene: TRBJ1-1; CDR3 DNA: TGTGCCAGCAGTTGGAAGGGGAACACTGAAGCTTTCTTT; CDR3 protein: CASSWKGNTEAFF
clone size: NA; V gene: TRBV7-3; D gene: NA; J gene: TRBJ1-6; CDR3 DNA: TGTGCCAGCAGCTTATCAGGACAGACGAGTTCACCCCTCCACTTT; CDR3 protein: CASSLSGQTSSPLHF
clone size: NA; V gene: TRBV12-3/TRBV12-4; D gene: TRBD1; J gene: TRBJ1-2; CDR3 DNA: TGTGCCAGCAGTCCACGGGACAGGGGCGAGACTGGCTACACCTTC; CDR3 protein: CASSPRDRGETGYTF
clone size: once; V gene: TRBV12-3/TRBV12-4; D gene: TRBD1; J gene: TRBJ2-5; CDR3 DNA: TGTGCCAGCAGTACACCGGGACAGGGGCAAGAGACCCAGTACTTC; CDR3 protein: CASSTPGQGQETQYF
clone size: many; V gene: TRBV4-1; D gene: NA; J gene: TRBJ2-5; CDR3 DNA: TGCGCCAGCAGCCAAGAGGATGGTCAAGAGACCCAGTACTTC; CDR3 protein: CASSQEDGQETQYF
clone size: many; V gene: TRBV15; D gene: NA; J gene: TRBJ1-5; CDR3 DNA: TGTGCCACCAGCGGAAGGAGAACGTCACGCCAGCATTTT; CDR3 protein: CATSGRRTSRQHF
clone size: NA; V gene: TRBV25-1; D gene: NA; J gene: TRBJ1-2; CDR3 DNA: TGTGCCAGCAAGGGTGCAGGGGTAGAAACCTTC; CDR3 protein: CASKGAGVETF
clone size: many; V gene: TRBV29-1; D gene: TRBD1; J gene: TRBJ2-5; CDR3 DNA: TGCAGCGCAGACGGACAGGGAGAGACCCAGTACTTC; CDR3 protein: CSADGQGETQYF
clone size: once; V gene: TRBV25-1; D gene: TRBD2; J gene: TRBJ2-2; CDR3 DNA: TGTGCCAGCAGGACTAGCGGGAGCACCGGGGAGCTGTTTTTT; CDR3 protein: CASRTSGSTGELFF
clone size: many; V gene: TRBV5-5; D gene: NA; J gene: TRBJ1-4; CDR3 DNA: TGTGCCAGCAGCTACCCCGGGAATGAAAAACTGTTTTTT; CDR3 protein: CASSYPGNEKLFF
clone size: many; V gene: TRBV20-1; D gene: NA; J gene: TRBJ2-5; CDR3 DNA: TGCAGTGCCCGCGGGCCTGATCAAGAGACCCAGTACTTC; CDR3 protein: CSARGPDQETQYF
clone size: few; V gene: TRBV12-3/TRBV12-4; D gene: TRBD2; J gene: TRBJ2-5; CDR3 DNA: TGTGCCAGCAGGAGAAGCGGGAGATCCCCAGAGACCCAGTACTTC; CDR3 protein: CASRRSGRSPETQYF
clone size: many; V gene: TRBV9; D gene: NA; J gene: TRBJ2-7; CDR3 DNA: TGTGCCAGCAGCTCGAAGGTGGGGGCAGGTGAAGAGCAGTACTTC; CDR3 protein: CASSSKVGAGEEQYF
clone size: many; V gene: TRBV6-5; D gene: TRBD1; J gene: TRBJ2-7; CDR3 DNA: TGTGCCAGCAGCCAGGACAGGGCCTACGAGCAGTACTTC; CDR3 protein: CASSQDRAYEQYF
clone size: many; V gene: TRBV19; D gene: NA; J gene: TRBJ1-6; CDR3 DNA: TGTGCCAGTAGCCATGACAGACGAAGCTCCTATAATTCACCCCTCCACTTT; CDR3 protein: CASSHDRRSSYNSPLHF
clone size: NA; V gene: TRBV6-5; D gene: TRBD2; J gene: TRBJ2-7; CDR3 DNA: TGTGCCAGCAGTTACTTAGGACTAGCGGGCGTCCACGAGCAGTACTTC; CDR3 protein: CASSYLGLAGVHEQYF
clone size: NA; V gene: TRBV5-4; D gene: NA; J gene: TRBJ2-6; CDR3 DNA: TGTGCCAGCAGCTATATGGGTAGCTCTGGGGCCAACGTCCTGACTTTC; CDR3 protein: CASSYMGSSGANVLTF
clone size: many; V gene: TRBV7-9; D gene: TRBD1; J gene: TRBJ1-2; CDR3 DNA: TGTGCCAGCAGCCCGGCCGGCAGGGGGTATGACTATGGCTACACCTTC; CDR3 protein: CASSPAGRGYDYGYTF
clone size: many; V gene: TRBV25-1; D gene: TRBD1; J gene: TRBJ2-5; CDR3 DNA: TGTGCCAGCAGTGATCGGACAGGGGGTTCAGGGACCCAGTACTTC; CDR3 protein: CASSDRTGGSGTQYF
clone size: many; V gene: TRBV29-1; D gene: TRBD2; J gene: TRBJ2-7; CDR3 DNA: TGCAGCGTTGGGGGCAGACTAGCGACCGAGCAGTACTTC; CDR3 protein: CSVGGRLATEQYF
clone size: NA; V gene: TRBV2; D gene: NA; J gene: TRBJ2-7; CDR3 DNA: TGTGCCGGCATGGGGGCCCCGGGGCCCGAGCAGTACTTC; CDR3 protein: CAGMGAPGPEQYF
clone size: NA; V gene: TRBV29-1; D gene: TRBD2; J gene: TRBJ2-5; CDR3 DNA: TGCAGCGTTGAAGATGGAACTAGCGGGAGGTCCCAGTACTTC; CDR3 protein: CSVEDGTSGRSQYF
clone size: NA; V gene: TRBV12-3/TRBV12-4; D gene: TRBD1; J gene: TRBJ1-6; CDR3 DNA: TGTGCCAGCAGTTCAGCCGGGACAGGGTTAGAAAATTCACCCCTCCACTTT; CDR3 protein: CASSSAGTGLENSPLHF
clone size: NA; V gene: TRBV10-3; D gene: TRBD1; J gene: TRBJ2-3; CDR3 DNA: TGTGCCATCAGACAGGGGGCGGCACGGACGCAGTATTTT; CDR3 protein: CAIRQGAARTQYF
clone size: NA; V gene: TRBV24-1; D gene: TRBD1; J gene: TRBJ1-4; CDR3 DNA: TGTGCCACCAGTTTATACGCAGGGGGTGATGAAAAACTGTTTTTT; CDR3 protein: CATSLYAGGDEKLFF
clone size: many; V gene: TRBV10-3; D gene: NA; J gene: TRBJ1-1; CDR3 DNA: TGTGCCATCAGGGTTAAACAGGAGAACACTGAAGCTTTCTTT; CDR3 protein: CAIRVKQENTEAFF
clone size: NA; V gene: TRBV29-1; D gene: NA; J gene: TRBJ2-5; CDR3 DNA: TGCAGCGTTGGAGGGGTGGGGATCGGGGAGACCCAGTACTTC; CDR3 protein: CSVGGVGIGETQYF
clone size: many; V gene: TRBV2; D gene: TRBD2; J gene: TRBJ2-5; CDR3 DNA: TGTGCCAGCAGTGCCCCGACTAGCGGAGAAGAGACCCAGTACTTC; CDR3 protein: CASSAPTSGEETQYF
clone size: NA; V gene: TRBV20-1; D gene: NA; J gene: TRBJ2-7; CDR3 DNA: TGCAGTGCTAGAGTGAGGGAATCGGGCTACGAGCAGTACTTC; CDR3 protein: CSARVRESGYEQYF
clone size: many; V gene: TRBV29-1; D gene: TRBD2; J gene: TRBJ2-7; CDR3 DNA: TGCAGCGTCTCCCGGACTAGCGGGGGGTACGAGCAGTACTTC; CDR3 protein: CSVSRTSGGYEQYF
clone size: many; V gene: TRBV24-1; D gene: NA; J gene: TRBJ1-2; CDR3 DNA: TGTGCCACCAGTGAAGGGGGTACAGCCGGGGGCTATGGCTACACCTTC; CDR3 protein: CATSEGGTAGGYGYTF
clone size: NA; V gene: TRBV5-1; D gene: NA; J gene: TRBJ1-4; CDR3 DNA: TGCGCCAGCAGCTTGGGGCGGGACGGGAATGAAAAACTGTTTTTT; CDR3 protein: CASSLGRDGNEKLFF
clone size: many; V gene: TRBV7-9; D gene: NA; J gene: TRBJ2-7; CDR3 DNA: TGTGCCAGCAGCTTAGCGAGGGGGACCGAGCAGTACTTC; CDR3 protein: CASSLARGTEQYF
clone size: NA; V gene: TRBV20-1; D gene: TRBD1; J gene: TRBJ1-2; CDR3 DNA: TGCAGTGCTACGGGACAGGGGCACTATGGCTACACCTTC; CDR3 protein: CSATGQGHYGYTF
clone size: NA; V gene: TRBV27; D gene: NA; J gene: TRBJ1-2; CDR3 DNA: TGTGCCAGTTCCGGAGGTGTTCTCTATGGCTACACCTTC; CDR3 protein: CASSGGVLYGYTF
clone size: NA; V gene: TRBV10-3; D gene: TRBD1; J gene: TRBJ1-6; CDR3 DNA: TGTGCCATCAGTCCTGGACAGGGGCAAAATTCACCCCTCCACTTT; CDR3 protein: CAISPGQGQNSPLHF
clone size: NA; V gene: TRBV6-5; D gene: TRBD1; J gene: TRBJ1-2; CDR3 DNA: TGTGCCAGCACTTCACTCAGCACAGGGGATGGCTACACCTTC; CDR3 protein: CASTSLSTGDGYTF
clone size: once; V gene: TRBV5-1; D gene: NA; J gene: TRBJ2-1; CDR3 DNA: TGCGCCACCGCGCGGGACGGAGCCTACAATGAGCAGTTCTTC; CDR3 protein: CATARDGAYNEQFF
clone size: NA; V gene: TRBV10-3; D gene: TRBD1; J gene: TRBJ1-1; CDR3 DNA: TGTGCCTGGAGTAGCCAGGGGGCGCAAACTGAAGCTTTCTTT; CDR3 protein: CAWSSQGAQTEAFF
clone size: many; V gene: TRBV2; D gene: NA; J gene: TRBJ1-1; CDR3 DNA: TGTGCCAGCCGGGAGGGATCCCTAGCCGGGAACACTGAAGCTTTCTTT; CDR3 protein: CASREGSLAGNTEAFF
clone size: many; V gene: TRBV2; D gene: NA; J gene: TRBJ1-1; CDR3 DNA: TGTGCCAGCAGTGACCGGGATCCCGAAGCTTTCTTT; CDR3 protein: CASSDRDPEAFF
clone size: NA; V gene: TRBV25-1; D gene: TRBD1; J gene: TRBJ1-2; CDR3 DNA: TGTGCCAGCAGTCGGACAGGCGCTATCTATGGCTACACCTTC; CDR3 protein: CASSRTGAIYGYTF